This paragraph reports one T cell receptor beta chain. Its antigen is currently unknown. The assay was immunoSEQ multiplex PCR, and TCRdb's table has in-frame clones only and misses some. Among about 82,000 clones, 80% to 95% were seen once, and the ten largest hold over 0.6%. The germline gives CDR1 MNHNY, CDR2 SVGAGI (reference sequence). The CDR3 covers 14 residues. Trimming removed 6 bases from V and 8 bases from J, with 17 bases in between. This sample is drawn from a study of OX40 agonist ivuxolimab in advanced cancers. Study details: The study enrolled dose-escalation patients with hepatocellular carcinoma, melanoma, renal cell or head and neck cancer. One patient with hepatocellular carcinoma and two with cutaneous melanoma, three in all, had partial responses. The study's findings and limits: The average count of expanded clones was higher among CD8+ T cells than among CD4+.

The chain uses TRBV6-6 and TRBJ2-1; possibly TRBD2 for D (6 bases). This sample comprised CD4+ or CD8+ T cells sorted from blood, obtained in a trial of the OX40 agonist ivuxolimab. This clonotype originated in an adult with an advanced solid tumor such as melanoma, head and neck, liver or kidney cancer. The CDR3 loop reads CASRGRRVDDEQFF. CDR3 nucleotide sequence: TGTGCCAGCAGGGGTCGGAGGGTCGACGATGAGCAGTTCTTC.